These 2 T cell receptor beta chains were all obtained from the same sample, sequenced in a study of T cells in Graves' hyperthyroidism and ophthalmopathy. From RNA transcripts, TCR beta CDR3 regions were amplified. An initial round of RT-PCR targeting the TCR CDR3 relied on the HTBI primer set. Using its own MiXCR run on the multiplex PCR reads, TCRdb lists one record per CDR3 protein. The sample consists of 400,000 to 500,000 distinct CDR3 sequences, roughly 14% of them appearing once. Sequencing was carried out using blood. The receptors come from a young woman with Graves' hyperthyroidism.

There are a few counts of this clonotype. J is TRBJ2-5 and V is TRBV11-2; perhaps TRBD2 as D (5 bases). This CDR3 spans 14 amino acids. V was cut by 5 bases and J by 2 bases, with 12 bases left in between. Germline V gene data show CDR1 as SGHAT and CDR2 as FQNNGV. CDR3 DNA: TGTGCCAGCAGCCCAAGAGGGCCTCAAGAGACCCAGTACTTC. This codes for CASSPRGPQETQYF.

The chain uses TRBV30 and TRBJ2-1; 8 bases are a match to TRBD1. CDR1 is GTSNPN and CDR2 is SVGIG in the germline V gene (reference sequence). This CDR3 region has 12 residues. V lost 0 bases, J lost 8 bases, and 0 bases stayed unmatched. Here the CDR3 DNA reads TGTGCCTGGAGTGTACAGGGGGATGAGCAGTTCTTC. Translation: CAWSVQGDEQFF.